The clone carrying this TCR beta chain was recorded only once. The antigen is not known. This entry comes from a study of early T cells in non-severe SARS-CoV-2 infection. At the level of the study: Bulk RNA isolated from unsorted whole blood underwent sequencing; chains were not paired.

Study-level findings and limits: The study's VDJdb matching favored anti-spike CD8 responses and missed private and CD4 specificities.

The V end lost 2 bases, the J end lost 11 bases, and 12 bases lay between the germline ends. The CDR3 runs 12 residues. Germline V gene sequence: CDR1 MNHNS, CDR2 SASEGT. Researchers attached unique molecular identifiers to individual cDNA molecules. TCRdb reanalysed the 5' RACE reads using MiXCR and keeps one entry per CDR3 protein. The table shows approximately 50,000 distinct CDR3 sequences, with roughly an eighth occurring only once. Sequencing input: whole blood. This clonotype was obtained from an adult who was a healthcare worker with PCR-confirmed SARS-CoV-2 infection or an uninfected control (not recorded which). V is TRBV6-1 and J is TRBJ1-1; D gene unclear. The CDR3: CASSEWRVEAFF. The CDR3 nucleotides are TGTGCCAGCAGTGAATGGAGGGTTGAGGCTTTCTTT.